This T cell receptor beta chain was found in a study of regulatory T cells in long-lasting Graves disease. Broader study findings: Between persistent patients, more than 2,500 public clonotypes were shared, exceeding the roughly 920 shared between new patients.

Germline V gene lookup returns CDR1 KGHSH and CDR2 LQKENI. CDR3 length: 14 residues. With 1 base removed from V and 2 bases from J, the gap between germline ends came to 8 bases. This clonotype was detected ten times or more. Its specificity is unknown. This sample's time point: persistent/refractory GD, antithyroid drugs over 5 years with positive TRAb. Construction of the TCR library relied on RNA isolated from PBMCs. According to the study, TCR beta libraries were built with iRepertoire HTBI primers and CDR3-region Arm-PCR. TCRdb analysed the multiplex PCR reads with MiXCR anew, one entry per CDR3 protein. The sample includes nearly 350,000 distinct CDR3 sequences, about 19% of them seen just once.

The source material was peripheral blood mononuclear cells (PBMCs), sampled when the disease was refractory, from a patient treated with antithyroid drugs. V gene TRBV18 combines with J gene TRBJ2-5; no definite D call. The receptor comes from a female donor with Graves disease. The CDR3 nucleotides read TGTGCCAGCTCACCACTCCCAGGACAAGAGACCCAGTACTTC. Amino acid sequence: CASSPLPGQETQYF.